These T cell receptor beta chains were read from a single sample in a study of cytomegalovirus exposure and HLA in healthy donors. Method: immunoSEQ multiplex PCR; TCRdb's copy keeps in-frame clones and lacks some. The sample includes about 150,000 clones, around two thirds of them seen just once. What was sequenced was PBMCs. The receptors were gathered from a man aged 25 to 45 in good health and CMV-seropositive. Both conserved end residues are part of each CDR3. The D gene is left open where the match is weak. The size of a clone is reported for some rows only, either as once, few or many, or as a class for expanded clones.

clone size: -; V gene: TRBV6-1; D gene: -; J gene: TRBJ1-3; CDR3 protein: CASSGSPGTLSGNTIYF; CDR3 DNA: TGTGCCAGCAGTGGAAGTCCCGGGACACTCTCTGGAAACACCATATATTTT
clone size: -; V gene: TRBV2; D gene: TRBD1; J gene: TRBJ2-7; CDR3 protein: CASSGQVPYEQYF; CDR3 DNA: TGTGCCAGCTCGGGACAGGTCCCCTACGAGCAGTACTTC
clone size: -; V gene: TRBV5-4; D gene: -; J gene: TRBJ1-2; CDR3 protein: CASSLVGGGHGYTF; CDR3 DNA: TGTGCCAGCAGCTTGGTCGGGGGGGGCCATGGCTACACCTTC
clone size: -; V gene: TRBV13; D gene: TRBD1; J gene: TRBJ2-1; CDR3 protein: CASRWKGAYYNEQFF; CDR3 DNA: TGTGCCAGCAGGTGGAAGGGGGCCTATTACAATGAGCAGTTCTTC
clone size: few; V gene: TRBV12-5; D gene: TRBD2; J gene: TRBJ2-1; CDR3 protein: CASGLGGLAGNNEQFF; CDR3 DNA: TGTGCTAGTGGTTTGGGGGGACTAGCGGGAAATAATGAGCAGTTCTTC
clone size: -; V gene: TRBV4-1; D gene: -; J gene: TRBJ2-7; CDR3 protein: CASSQGPGKGYEQYF; CDR3 DNA: TGCGCCAGCAGCCAAGGCCCCGGGAAGGGCTACGAGCAGTACTTC
clone size: -; V gene: TRBV14; D gene: -; J gene: TRBJ2-7; CDR3 protein: CASSRQYEQYF; CDR3 DNA: TGTGCCAGCAGCCGCCAGTACGAGCAGTACTTC
clone size: -; V gene: TRBV19; D gene: TRBD1; J gene: TRBJ1-1; CDR3 protein: CASSLSGQLNTEAFF; CDR3 DNA: TGTGCCAGTAGCCTCTCGGGACAGTTGAACACTGAAGCTTTCTTT
clone size: -; V gene: TRBV15; D gene: -; J gene: TRBJ1-1; CDR3 protein: CATRPRRASEAFF; CDR3 DNA: TGTGCCACCCGCCCGCGGAGGGCCTCAGAAGCTTTCTTT
clone size: -; V gene: TRBV6-6; D gene: TRBD1; J gene: TRBJ2-5; CDR3 protein: CASTLGQGALETQYF; CDR3 DNA: TGTGCCAGCACTCTAGGACAGGGGGCGTTAGAGACCCAGTACTTC
clone size: -; V gene: TRBV5-1; D gene: TRBD2; J gene: TRBJ2-7; CDR3 protein: CASSLAPSGGSYEQYF; CDR3 DNA: TGCGCCAGCAGCTTGGCACCTAGCGGGGGCTCCTACGAGCAGTACTTC
clone size: -; V gene: TRBV6-1; D gene: TRBD2; J gene: TRBJ2-5; CDR3 protein: CASSGGLAVYQETQYF; CDR3 DNA: TGTGCCAGCAGTGGCGGACTAGCGGTGTACCAAGAGACCCAGTACTTC
clone size: -; V gene: TRBV19; D gene: TRBD1; J gene: TRBJ2-7; CDR3 protein: CATSMGQAYEQYF; CDR3 DNA: TGTGCCACTTCGATGGGACAGGCCTACGAGCAGTACTTC
clone size: -; V gene: TRBV28; D gene: -; J gene: TRBJ2-7; CDR3 protein: CASIPVGRSGKPISYEQYF; CDR3 DNA: TGTGCCAGCATACCTGTGGGCCGAAGCGGAAAGCCCATCTCCTACGAGCAGTACTTC
clone size: -; V gene: TRBV14; D gene: -; J gene: TRBJ2-3; CDR3 protein: CASSPPVGTDTQYF; CDR3 DNA: TGTGCCAGCAGCCCTCCGGTTGGCACAGATACGCAGTATTTT
clone size: -; V gene: TRBV28; D gene: -; J gene: TRBJ2-5; CDR3 protein: CASRRRPQETQYF; CDR3 DNA: TGTGCCAGCCGCAGGAGGCCCCAAGAGACCCAGTACTTC
clone size: -; V gene: TRBV18; D gene: TRBD1; J gene: TRBJ1-1; CDR3 protein: CASSRQGNTEAFF; CDR3 DNA: TGTGCCAGCTCACGACAGGGGAACACTGAAGCTTTCTTT
clone size: -; V gene: TRBV2; D gene: -; J gene: TRBJ2-1; CDR3 protein: CASSELAFGEQFF; CDR3 DNA: TGTGCCAGCAGTGAATTAGCGTTCGGTGAGCAGTTCTTC
clone size: -; V gene: TRBV6-1; D gene: -; J gene: TRBJ1-5; CDR3 protein: CASSSQDTVNQPQHF; CDR3 DNA: TGTGCCAGCAGCTCGCAAGACACCGTCAATCAGCCCCAGCATTTT
clone size: -; V gene: TRBV7-8; D gene: -; J gene: TRBJ1-1; CDR3 protein: CASSVSRTEAFF; CDR3 DNA: TGTGCCAGCAGCGTAAGCCGGACTGAAGCTTTCTTT
clone size: few; V gene: TRBV15; D gene: TRBD1; J gene: TRBJ2-1; CDR3 protein: CATSRETGVDEQFF; CDR3 DNA: TGTGCCACCAGCAGAGAGACAGGGGTCGATGAGCAGTTCTTC
clone size: -; V gene: TRBV5-1; D gene: TRBD1; J gene: TRBJ1-1; CDR3 protein: CASSYGGVMTGGNTEAFF; CDR3 DNA: TGCGCCAGCAGCTACGGCGGGGTAATGACAGGGGGGAACACTGAAGCTTTCTTT